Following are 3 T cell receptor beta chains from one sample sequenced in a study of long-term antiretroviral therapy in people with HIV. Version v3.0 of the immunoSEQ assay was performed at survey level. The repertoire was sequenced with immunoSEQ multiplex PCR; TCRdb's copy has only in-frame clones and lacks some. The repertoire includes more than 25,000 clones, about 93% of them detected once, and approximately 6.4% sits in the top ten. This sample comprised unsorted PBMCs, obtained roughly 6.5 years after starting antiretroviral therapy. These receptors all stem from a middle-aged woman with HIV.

The CDR3 DNA reads as TGTGCCAGCAGCTTAGCGGGGGGGCGGGAGACCCAGTACTTC. This gives the protein CASSLAGGRETQYF. The chain uses TRBV7-2 and TRBJ2-5; perhaps TRBD2 as D (7 bases). The CDR3 is 14 residues long. CDR1 SGHTA and CDR2 FQGNSA come from the germline V gene. The V end was cut by 0 bases, the J end by 5 bases, with 10 bases between.

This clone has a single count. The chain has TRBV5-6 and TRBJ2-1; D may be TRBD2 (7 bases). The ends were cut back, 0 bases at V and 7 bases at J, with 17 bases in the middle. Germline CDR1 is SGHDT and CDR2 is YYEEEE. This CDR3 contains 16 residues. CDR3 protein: CASSLVGGASKNEQFF. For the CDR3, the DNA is TGTGCCAGCAGCTTGGTTGGGGGGGCCTCCAAAAATGAGCAGTTCTTC. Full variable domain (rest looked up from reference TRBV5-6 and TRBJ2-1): DAGVTQSPTHLIKTRGQQVTLRCSPKSGHDTVSWYQQALGQGPQFIFQYYEEEERQRGNFPDRFSGHQFPNYSSELNVNALLLGDSALYLCASSLVGGASKNEQFFGPGTRLTVL.

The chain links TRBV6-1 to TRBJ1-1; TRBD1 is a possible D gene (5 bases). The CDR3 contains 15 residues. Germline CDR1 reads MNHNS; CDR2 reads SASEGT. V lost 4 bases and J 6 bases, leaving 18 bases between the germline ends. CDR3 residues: CASSAIFSPGAEAFF. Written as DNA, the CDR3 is TGTGCCAGCAGTGCGATCTTCTCCCCGGGGGCTGAAGCTTTCTTT.